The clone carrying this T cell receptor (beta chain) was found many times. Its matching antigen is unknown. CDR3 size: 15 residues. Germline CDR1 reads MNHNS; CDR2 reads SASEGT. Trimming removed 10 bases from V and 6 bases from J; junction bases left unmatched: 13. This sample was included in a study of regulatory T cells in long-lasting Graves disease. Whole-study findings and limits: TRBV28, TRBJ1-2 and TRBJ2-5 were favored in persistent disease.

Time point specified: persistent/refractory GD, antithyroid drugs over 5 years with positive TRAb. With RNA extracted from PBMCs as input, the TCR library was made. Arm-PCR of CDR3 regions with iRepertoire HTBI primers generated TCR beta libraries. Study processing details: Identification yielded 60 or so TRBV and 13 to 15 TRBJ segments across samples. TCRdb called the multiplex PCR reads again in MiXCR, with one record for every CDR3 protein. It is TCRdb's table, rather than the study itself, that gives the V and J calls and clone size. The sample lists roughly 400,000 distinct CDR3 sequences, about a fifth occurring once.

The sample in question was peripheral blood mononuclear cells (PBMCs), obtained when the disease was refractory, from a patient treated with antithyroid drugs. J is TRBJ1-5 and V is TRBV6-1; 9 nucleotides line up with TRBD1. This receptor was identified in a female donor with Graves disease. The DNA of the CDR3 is TGTGCCACCGCGGGGACAGGGAAGGAAGGTCAGCCCCAGCATTTT. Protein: CATAGTGKEGQPQHF.